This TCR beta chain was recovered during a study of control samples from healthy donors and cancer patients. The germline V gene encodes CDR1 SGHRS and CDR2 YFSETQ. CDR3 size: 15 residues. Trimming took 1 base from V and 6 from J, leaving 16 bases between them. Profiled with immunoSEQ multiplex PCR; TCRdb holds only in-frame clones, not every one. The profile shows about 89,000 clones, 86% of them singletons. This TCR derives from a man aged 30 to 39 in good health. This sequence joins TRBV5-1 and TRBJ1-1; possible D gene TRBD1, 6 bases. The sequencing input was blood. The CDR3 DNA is TGCGCCAGCAGCTTGAGGGCGGGGGGCGACGCTGAAGCTTTCTTT. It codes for CASSLRAGGDAEAFF.